What follows is one T cell receptor beta chain and its context. Its antigen target is currently unknown. No much larger clonotype is one base removed from it; base qualities were not supplied. Relative to germline, V is 5 bases shorter and J is 0 bases shorter, with 13 bases between their ends. According to the germline V gene (reference sequence), CDR1 reads MNHEY and CDR2 reads SMNVEV. The CDR3, cysteine through phenylalanine, is 15 amino acids long. Only CDR3 DNA remains: 45 bases, in frame from the first base. The immunoSEQ assay at survey resolution was applied to genomic DNA for sequencing of TCRbeta rearrangements. As for how the authors treated the data: In the TCR sequencing data, the lowest productive clonotype frequency that could be detected was 2.59 x 10-5. Only productive TCRbeta rearrangements, defined as complete and in-frame sequences, were included in the analyses. Clonality for each sample was calculated as Simpson clonality in the immunoSEQ Analyzer version 3.0. Clones were grouped by frequency into very rare, small, medium, large (1-20%) or hyperexpanded (>20%) categories. Generation probabilities were estimated with OLGA 1.2.3, V-gene circos plots were made with VDJtools, specificities were searched in VDJdb, and CDR3 motifs were identified with GLIPH. Here the immuneACCESS table is served through TCRdb, limited to in-frame sequences with V and J called. Missing clones are a known gap in these copies; in checked studies unresolved V genes cover under half, and the rest lacks a known reason. V, J and clone size were drawn from that table, and D and trimming were deduced from the DNA. Recorded for this sample are tens of thousands of clones; about four fifths of them occurred a single time. 4.4% of the sample rests with the top ten.

The entry originates in a study of STAT5B mutations in CD4+ large granular lymphocyte leukemia (dated by TCRdb to between 2022 and 2023). Concerning the study at large: Among the healthy controls, the CDR3 'QG' motif was associated with a particular HLA allele. The TCRbeta repertoires of CD4+ T-cell large granular lymphocyte leukemia patients were compared with the TCRbeta repertoires of healthy blood donors. Flow cytometry performed on FACSCanto II or FACSVerse showed that the purified fractions had more than 95% purity among lymphocytes. The research as a whole found: Enrichment of TRBV06-family usage was observed among the top patient clones (8/27) relative to healthy controls (2/35). Main leukemic clonotypes were private to each patient, although about 25% of the main leukemic clonotypes were found at low frequency in the non-leukemic repertoires of other patients. Compared with healthy CD4+ repertoires, CD4-sorted patient repertoires appeared more clonal, and this difference remained even after the putative leukemic clones were removed. The data were not HLA-matched, and the higher clonality in CD4+ T-LGLL than in CD8+ T-LGLL could be due to the relatively small sample size.

The healthy control group was made up of a few dozen blood donors, and the Finnish Red Cross blood service supplied their buffy coats. All TCR-sequenced material derived from peripheral blood: patient blood samples and healthy donor buffy coats. Ficoll-Hypaque gradient centrifugation was used to isolate peripheral blood mononuclear cells. CD4+ cells were purified magnetically from the buffy coats of healthy controls. Genomic DNA was extracted with the Gentra Puregene Cell and Tissue kit and quantified on a Qubit 2.0 fluorometer. The sequence was obtained from a human donor in good health. The sequence joins TRBV27 to TRBJ1-1; TRBD1 is a weak D gene call, 6 bases matching. Sequencing was done on a sample of CD4+ T cells from blood buffy coats. Here the CDR3 is given as CASSPHRELNTEAFF. The bases are TGTGCCAGCAGTCCTCACAGGGAATTGAACACTGAAGCTTTCTTT.